The next 21 T cell receptor beta chains were all read from a single sample in a study of blood T cell repertoires in COVID-19. TCRdb's copy holds only in-frame clones and misses some; the assay was immunoSEQ multiplex PCR. The sample lists roughly 230,000 clones, about 85% seen once, with roughly 8% in the top ten. The specimen sequenced was peripheral blood. These receptors were obtained from a woman older than 75 with acute or convalescent COVID-19.

This chain uses TRBV7-8 with TRBJ1-2, with unresolved D. The CDR3 is 14 residues long. Trimming removed 5 bases at V and 2 bases at J, with 12 bases between. Germline V CDR1 and CDR2: SGHVS, FQNEAQ. This chain's CDR3 is CASSPTGGNYGYTF. As DNA, the CDR3 is TGTGCCAGCAGCCCAACCGGCGGGAACTATGGCTACACCTTC. Full variable domain (missing parts from reference TRBV7-8 and TRBJ1-2): GAGVSQSPRYKVAKRGQDVALRCDPISGHVSLFWYQQALGQGPEFLTYFQNEAQLDKSGLPSDRFFAERPEGSVSTLKIQRTQQEDSAVYLCASSPTGGNYGYTFGSGTRLTVV.

This clone was picked up many times. The chain combines TRBV3-1 (or the pseudogene TRBV3-2) with TRBJ1-1; the D is unclear. Germline assignment: CDR1 LGHDT and CDR2 YNNKEL (reference sequence). V was pared by 3 bases and J by 0 bases, with 8 bases between. The CDR3 is made up of 14 amino acids. CDR3 in amino acids: CASSHIRLNTEAFF. DNA for the CDR3: TGTGCCAGCAGCCATATTCGTTTGAACACTGAAGCTTTCTTT.

This clone was seen many times. This chain links TRBV7-9 with TRBJ2-3; TRBD2 aligns across 11 bases. The CDR3 spans 15 residues. V shed 3 bases and J 4 bases; nucleotides not matched to a gene: 3. The germline gives CDR1 SEHNR, CDR2 FQNEAQ (reference sequence). The CDR3 sequence: CASSLTSGASDTQYF. The CDR3 DNA follows: TGTGCCAGCAGCTTGACTAGCGGGGCCTCAGATACGCAGTATTTT.

This clone was seen a handful of times. The chain has TRBV6-5 and TRBJ2-7, with D unclear. The V and J ends lost 8 bases and 5 bases respectively, with 10 bases between them. The CDR3 has 11 amino acids. CDR1 is MNHEY and CDR2 is SVGAGI in the germline V gene. The CDR3 protein is CASEKEHEQYF. CDR3 DNA sequence: TGTGCCAGCGAGAAAGAGCACGAGCAGTACTTC.

The V gene is TRBV6-1, the J gene TRBJ1-2, with D unclear. Trimming pared 1 base from V and 1 base from J, leaving 10 bases between. The CDR3 has 15 amino acids. Germline V lookup: CDR1 MNHNS, CDR2 SASEGT. CDR3 in amino acids: CASSEGLALNYGYTF. Written as DNA, the CDR3 is TGTGCCAGCAGTGAAGGTCTGGCCCTTAACTATGGCTACACCTTC.

The chain has TRBV5-4 and TRBJ2-3, with D uncertain. This CDR3 comprises 13 residues. With 2 bases removed from V and 3 bases from J, the gap between germline ends came to 7 bases. The germline gives CDR1 SGHNT, CDR2 YYREEE (reference sequence). The CDR3 is CASSLLQTDTQYF. CDR3 nucleotides: TGTGCCAGCAGCTTATTACAGACAGATACGCAGTATTTT.

This chain uses TRBV4-2 with TRBJ2-1, with 7 bases aligning to TRBD2. From germline, CDR1 is LGHNA and CDR2 YNFKEQ. The CDR3 is 17 residues long. With 1 base clipped from V and 0 bases from J, the junction kept 6 bases outside the gene matches. Written as DNA, the CDR3 is TGTGCCAGCAGCCAAGGTAGCGGGCGGAGCTCCTACAATGAGCAGTTCTTC. It encodes CASSQGSGRSSYNEQFF.

This chain connects TRBV29-1 to TRBJ1-4; D gene ambiguous. Germline CDR1 and CDR2: SQVTM and ANQGSEA. This CDR3 is 11 amino acids long. The V gene lost 5 bases and the J gene lost 16 bases, with 17 bases spanning the gap. The CDR3 sequence is CSVYNRGGWFF. CDR3 in DNA: TGCAGCGTTTACAACCGTGGTGGTTGGTTTTTT.

The chain recombines TRBV3-1 (or the pseudogene TRBV3-2) with TRBJ1-1; TRBD1 is a possible D gene (6 bases). The CDR3 length is 14 residues. With 6 bases removed from V and 4 bases from J, the gap between germline ends came to 15 bases. Germline lookup yields CDR1 LGHDT and CDR2 YNNKEL (reference sequence). Here the CDR3 reads CASSVSGGATEAFF. CDR3 nucleotides: TGTGCCAGCAGTGTCTCGGGGGGGGCCACTGAAGCTTTCTTT.

This clone was observed once. The V and J genes are TRBV15 and TRBJ2-5; TRBD1 matches 12 bases. Germline values: CDR1 LNHNV, CDR2 YYDKDF (reference sequence). CDR3 size: 17 residues. The V gene end was trimmed by 1 base and the J gene end by 5 bases; junction bases not matched to a gene: 8. The DNA of the CDR3 is TGTGCCACCAGCAGAGCCACCGGGACAGGGGGCGCGGAGACCCAGTACTTC. Amino acid sequence: CATSRATGTGGAETQYF.

This rearrangement joins TRBV21-1 to TRBJ2-7; the table's TRBD1 call for D was not verified on the DNA. TRBV21-1 is designated a pseudogene. The CDR3 totals 16 residues. CDR3 in amino acids: CASYLDGRTGDYEQYF. In DNA, the CDR3 is TGTGCCAGCTACCTCGACGGGCGGACAGGAGACTACGAGCAGTACTTC.

The chain links TRBV19 to TRBJ2-5, with TRBD2 matching 15 bases. From germline, CDR1 is LNHDA and CDR2 SQIVND (reference sequence). The CDR3 extends over 16 amino acids. The ends lost 8 bases at V and 5 bases at J; junction bases unmatched: 9. The CDR3 bases are TGTGCCAGTTGTGGGGGACTAGCGGGAGGCGGGGAGACCCAGTACTTC. Protein sequence: CASCGGLAGGGETQYF.

This clone was found once. The CDR3 protein is CATSSGFDEKLFF. The DNA for the CDR3 is TGTGCCACCAGCTCGGGTTTTGATGAAAAACTGTTTTTT. V and J are TRBV15 and TRBJ1-4, with D unresolved. Germline values: CDR1 LNHNV, CDR2 YYDKDF (reference sequence). V was clipped by 5 bases and J by 6 bases, with 10 bases between them. The CDR3 extends over 13 amino acids.

V gene TRBV3-1 (or the pseudogene TRBV3-2) combines with J gene TRBJ2-1, with 11 bases lining up with TRBD2. This CDR3 spans 14 amino acids. Losses at the gene ends were 3 bases for V and 15 bases for J; bases not matched to a gene: 10. Germline V CDR1 and CDR2: LGHDT, YNNKEL (reference sequence). The CDR3 is CASSQAGLAENPFF. The CDR3 nucleotides read TGTGCCAGCAGCCAGGCGGGACTAGCGGAGAATCCGTTCTTC.

This clone has just one count. The V and J genes are TRBV5-1 and TRBJ1-2; TRBD1 is a possible D gene (5 bases). Germline V CDR1 and CDR2: SGHRS, YFSETQ. Trimming took 4 bases from V and 0 from J, leaving 13 bases between them. The CDR3 length is 15 residues. This chain's CDR3 is CASSDGGTANYGYTF. The DNA of the CDR3 is TGCGCCAGCAGCGACGGGGGGACCGCTAACTATGGCTACACCTTC.

This clone was seen only a few times. The chain recombines TRBV6-5 with TRBJ1-6; 8 bases align to TRBD1. V lost 10 bases and J lost 7; bases outside the gene matches: 6. Germline V gene data show CDR1 as MNHEY and CDR2 as SVGAGI. CDR3 length: 13 amino acids. Here the CDR3 DNA reads TGTGCCACCAGGGACAGGCGGAATTCACCCCTCCACTTT. Protein: CATRDRRNSPLHF.

The chain combines TRBV10-1 with TRBJ1-3; D gene unclear. CDR3 size: 17 residues. Germline V gene lookup returns CDR1 WNHNN and CDR2 SYGVQD (reference sequence). Trimming shortened V by 0 bases and J by 3 bases, and 15 bases separated the two germline ends. The CDR3 is CASSESVRVQFGNTIYF. The CDR3 bases are TGCGCCAGCAGTGAGTCGGTCCGGGTCCAATTTGGAAACACCATATATTTT.

The chain is built from TRBV10-3 and TRBJ2-7, with 9 bases aligning to TRBD2. The CDR3 extends over 16 amino acids. Germline CDR1 ENHRY, CDR2 SYGVKD. V shed 11 bases and J 1 base; nucleotides not matched to a gene: 15. Here the CDR3 DNA reads TGTGCCTCCCGAGGGAGCGGGAGGTCCGGATCCTACGAGCAGTACTTC. It is translated as CASRGSGRSGSYEQYF.

The chain combines TRBV19 with TRBJ1-1; no definite D call. V lost 8 bases to trimming and J lost 0 bases, with 4 bases between them. The V gene's germline CDR1 is LNHDA and CDR2 SQIVND (reference sequence). The CDR3 is 11 amino acids. The DNA of the CDR3 is TGTGCCAGTTCCATGAACACTGAAGCTTTCTTT. It yields the protein CASSMNTEAFF.

The chain has TRBV30 and TRBJ2-7; D uncertain. The CDR3 sequence is 17 residues long. The V and J ends lost 0 bases and 0 bases respectively, with 18 bases between them. Per germline, CDR1 GTSNPN and CDR2 SVGIG (reference sequence). CDR3 coding DNA: TGTGCCTGGAGTGTTGTGTCCCGAGGTCCTAGCTCCTACGAGCAGTACTTC. As protein: CAWSVVSRGPSSYEQYF. Variable domain in full (rest from reference TRBV30 and TRBJ2-7): SQTIHQWPATLVQPVGSPLSLECTVEGTSNPNLYWYRQAAGRGLQLLFYSVGIGQISSEVPQNLSASRPQDRQFILSSKKLLLSDSGFYLCAWSVVSRGPSSYEQYFGPGTRLTVT.

V is TRBV5-1 and J is TRBJ2-7; 10 bases fit TRBD1. The junction had 9 bases not matched to a gene; V was cut back by 3 bases and J by 3 bases. From germline, CDR1 is SGHRS and CDR2 YFSETQ. The CDR3 loop spans 16 amino acids. As DNA, the CDR3 is TGCGCCAGCAGCTCATCCGGGACAGGGGTTATCTACGAGCAGTACTTC. It encodes CASSSSGTGVIYEQYF.